This record concerns one TCR beta chain sequence. Trimming took off 6 bases at V and 0 bases at J, with 21 bases between the two ends. The length of the CDR3 is 19 residues. CDR1 MNHEY and CDR2 SMNVEV come from the germline V gene (reference sequence). The data originate from a study of blood T cell repertoires in COVID-19. Across the whole study: Samples representing acute and convalescent COVID-19 were sourced from the United States, Italy and Spain. In each case, the material was cDNA or gDNA derived from T cells, B-cell-depleted T cells, or PBMCs.

The method was immunoSEQ multiplex PCR; TCRdb's version includes in-frame clones alone and lacks a portion of them. The sample has 90,000 to 120,000 clones; around 87% are singletons. This sequence joins TRBV27 and TRBJ2-6, with D uncertain. This TCR came from a man aged 50 to 59 with acute or convalescent COVID-19. Specimen: peripheral blood. The chain's CDR3 is CASSSQQRVKISGANVLTF. In DNA, the CDR3 is TGTGCCAGCAGCAGCCAGCAGCGCGTTAAGATCTCTGGGGCCAACGTCCTGACTTTC.